This T cell receptor (beta chain) emerged from a study of blood T cell repertoires in COVID-19 (TCRdb year 2020). Turning to the overall study: Samples covering the acute and convalescent phases of COVID-19 were provided by collaborators in the United States, Italy and Spain. The dataset comprised deeply sampled blood TCRbeta repertoires from subjects exposed to, actively infected with, or recovered from COVID-19. Where available, HLA class I and class II types were taken from metadata supplied by the sample provider and were not determined by assay-based typing. A de-identified subject ID, COVID-19 status, age in years and sex were almost always included in the sample metadata. Samples came from the ongoing ImmuneRACE study (first 160 participants) plus 1,254 subjects from 6 global collaborators. The repertoires were made available in a free public database intended to serve as a resource for research on the immune response to SARS-CoV-2. The prospective study material was composed of cDNA or gDNA derived from T cells, B-cell-depleted T cells, or PBMCs. Overall results and qualifications from the work: The quantity of clinical and demographic metadata differed by source and by participant and was supplied without curation.

TCRbeta CDR3 regions were amplified from genomic DNA by means of the immunoSEQ Assay, a bias-controlled multiplex PCR. The paper's processing steps were these. The number of nucleated cells in each sample was estimated by amplification of reference gene primers within the assay. To quantify the absolute abundance of each unique TCRbeta CDR3 rearrangement, sequence reads were collapsed and filtered. For each sample, productive Simpson clonality was calculated as the square root of Simpson's diversity index over productive rearrangements. TCRdb's version of the immuneACCESS table is confined to in-frame rearrangements and falls short of the full clone set. An unresolved V gene accounts for under half of the shortfall where checked; the remainder is of unknown origin. The V and J calls and the clone size are those of that table, but D and trimming were determined from the DNA. The sample contains more than 110,000 clones, around 89% of them found a single time. Roughly 9.6% of the sample is held by the ten biggest clonotypes.

Concerning this clone: Its antigen is still unknown. No base qualities exist here, and no much larger clone lies one base off it.

The collaborating institutions used their own protocols to collect whole blood in K2EDTA tubes. Collaborator samples were shipped for TCRbeta analysis as frozen whole blood, isolated PBMCs, or DNA extracted from either sample type. Per the germline V gene, SGHVS is the CDR1 and FQNEAQ is the CDR2. Including the terminal cysteine and phenylalanine, the CDR3 comprises 16 residues. Just CDR3 DNA is preserved here, 48 bases in frame from base 1. Trimming costs V 3 bases and J 8 bases, and their ends lie 19 bases apart. Sample: peripheral blood. This sequence was found in a woman of 80 years or more with acute or convalescent COVID-19. This receptor chain uses TRBV7-8 and TRBJ1-4; a weak D assignment points to TRBD1 (6 bases agree). Here the CDR3 is given as CASSFGGAGSGEKLFF. The nucleotides are TGTGCCAGCAGCTTTGGGGGCGCAGGGTCAGGGGAAAAACTGTTTTTT.